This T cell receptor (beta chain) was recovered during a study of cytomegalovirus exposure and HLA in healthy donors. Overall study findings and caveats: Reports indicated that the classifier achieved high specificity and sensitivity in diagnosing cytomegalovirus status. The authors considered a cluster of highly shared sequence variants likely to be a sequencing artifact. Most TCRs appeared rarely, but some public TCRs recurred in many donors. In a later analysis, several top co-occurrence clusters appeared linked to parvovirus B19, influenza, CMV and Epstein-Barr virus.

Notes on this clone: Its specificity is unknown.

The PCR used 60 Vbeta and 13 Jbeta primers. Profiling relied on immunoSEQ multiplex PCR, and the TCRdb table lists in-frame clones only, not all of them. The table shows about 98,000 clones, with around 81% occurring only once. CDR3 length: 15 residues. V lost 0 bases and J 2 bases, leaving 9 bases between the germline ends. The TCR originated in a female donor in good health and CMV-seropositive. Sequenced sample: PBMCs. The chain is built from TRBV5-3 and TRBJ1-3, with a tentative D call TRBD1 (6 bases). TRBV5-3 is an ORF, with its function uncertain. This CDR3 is CARSLARGAGNTIYF. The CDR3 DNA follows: TGTGCCAGAAGCTTGGCCAGGGGCGCTGGAAACACCATATATTTT.